The 12 T cell receptor beta chains reported below all come from one sample, sequenced in a study of control samples from healthy donors and cancer patients. TCRdb's copy holds only in-frame clones and misses some; the assay was immunoSEQ multiplex PCR. The table has around 200,000 clones, roughly 93% seen once. Sample: blood. All receptors derive from a man in his late teens or twenties in good health.

In DNA form, the CDR3 reads TGTGCCAGCAGTGAAACTAGGGACAGCTATGGCTACACCTTC. Protein: CASSETRDSYGYTF. V is TRBV6-1 and J is TRBJ1-2; 7 positions match TRBD1. CDR1 and CDR2 (germline): MNHNS, SASEGT. Trimming cost V 2 bases and J 4 bases; bases outside gene matches: 4. The CDR3 extends over 14 amino acids.

This rearrangement joins TRBV7-2 to TRBJ1-6; tentatively, D is TRBD1 (5 bases). V was clipped by 0 bases and J by 9 bases, with 15 bases between them. Germline V gives CDR1 SGHTA, CDR2 FQGNSA. There are 16 residues in the CDR3. The CDR3 DNA sequence: TGTGCCAGCAGCTTAGCGCAGTCAGGGTCGGGTTCACCCCTCCACTTT. Protein: CASSLAQSGSGSPLHF. The full variable domain, its missing parts supplied by reference TRBV7-2 and TRBJ1-6, is GAGVSQSPSNKVTEKGKDVELRCDPISGHTALYWYRQSLGQGLEFLIYFQGNSAPDKSGLPSDRFSAERTGGSVSTLTIQRTQQEDSAVYLCASSLAQSGSGSPLHFGNGTRLTVT.

This sequence joins TRBV6-5 and TRBJ2-7, with TRBD1 matching 7 bases. V shed 5 bases and J 3 bases; nucleotides not matched to a gene: 7. This CDR3 has 14 residues. Germline-derived CDR1 and CDR2 are MNHEY and SVGAGI. CDR3 protein: CASSLRRGHYEQYF. In DNA form, the CDR3 reads TGTGCCAGCAGTCTCCGTAGGGGGCACTACGAGCAGTACTTC.

This rearrangement joins TRBV27 to TRBJ1-1; D perhaps matches TRBD1 (5 bases). Germline-derived CDR1 and CDR2 are MNHEY and SMNVEV (reference sequence). The ends were cut back, 10 bases at V and 7 bases at J, with 10 bases in the middle. The CDR3 has 10 residues. DNA of the CDR3: TGTGCCACCCCGGGGGATGAAGCTTTCTTT. It encodes CATPGDEAFF.

The V call is TRBV27, the J call TRBJ2-7; D is ambiguous. In germline, CDR1 is MNHEY, CDR2 SMNVEV (reference sequence). This CDR3 is built from 11 residues. V gave up 8 bases and J gave up 2 bases, with 7 bases separating them. The CDR3 sequence: CASREAYEQYF. The CDR3 DNA sequence: TGTGCCAGCCGTGAAGCCTACGAGCAGTACTTC.

The rearrangement uses TRBV6-5 and TRBJ2-7, with D maybe TRBD2 (5 bases). The ends were cut back, 2 bases at V and 1 base at J, with 6 bases in the middle. CDR1 and CDR2 from the germline V gene are MNHEY and SVGAGI. The CDR3 is 13 amino acids. The CDR3 protein is CASSYRESYEQYF. Written as DNA, the CDR3 is TGTGCCAGCAGTTACAGGGAGTCCTACGAGCAGTACTTC.

The V call is TRBV28, the J call TRBJ2-7, with 7 bases identical to TRBD2. Germline V lookup: CDR1 MDHEN, CDR2 SYDVKM. CDR3 size: 14 residues. V dropped 5 bases and J dropped 3; count of bases not matched to a gene: 7. CDR3 sequence: CASSRTGGNYEQYF. CDR3 nucleotides: TGTGCCAGCAGTAGAACGGGGGGAAACTACGAGCAGTACTTC.

The genes are TRBV18 and TRBJ1-4; D is uncertain. This CDR3 is built from 14 residues. The germline gives CDR1 KGHSH, CDR2 LQKENI. The germline V and J ends were trimmed by 3 bases and 0 bases, with 5 bases remaining between them. The CDR3 loop reads CASSPGSTNEKLFF. For the CDR3, the DNA is TGTGCCAGCTCACCCGGATCAACTAATGAAAAACTGTTTTTT.

The V gene is TRBV27, the J gene TRBJ2-1, with D unresolved. Trimming shortened V by 6 bases and J by 8 bases, and 23 bases separated the two germline ends. Germline CDR1 and CDR2: MNHEY and SMNVEV (reference sequence). This CDR3 is 16 amino acids long. CDR3 DNA sequence: TGTGCCAGCAGCCCCATCCAGACCAAAGACCGGGATGAGCAGTTCTTC. Translating gives CASSPIQTKDRDEQFF.

This chain uses TRBV28 with TRBJ2-7; tentatively, D is TRBD1 (5 bases). The CDR3 totals 13 residues. V was pared by 6 bases and J by 6 bases, with 15 bases between. The V gene's germline CDR1 is MDHEN and CDR2 SYDVKM. The CDR3 loop reads CASRRIRVSEQYF. DNA for the CDR3: TGTGCCAGCAGGCGTATCAGGGTCAGCGAGCAGTACTTC.

The V call is TRBV2, the J call TRBJ1-1, with D tentatively TRBD1 (6 bases). V gave up 9 bases and J gave up 4 bases, with 15 bases separating them. There are 13 residues in the CDR3. Germline V CDR1 and CDR2: SNHLY, FYNNEI. Written as DNA, the CDR3 is TGTGCCAGTCGCCAGGGGATAGGCACTGAAGCTTTCTTT. Its translation: CASRQGIGTEAFF.

The chain has TRBV30 and TRBJ1-1; D unclear. CDR3 size: 13 residues. Germline V gene sequence: CDR1 GTSNPN, CDR2 SVGIG (reference sequence). The ends were cut back, 0 bases at V and 1 base at J, with 6 bases in the middle. The CDR3 region has the DNA TGTGCCTGGAGTGTACTTGGGAACACTGAAGCTTTCTTT. Encoded protein: CAWSVLGNTEAFF.